This TCR beta chain was obtained from a study of blood T cell repertoires in COVID-19. Study summary: The origin of the acute and convalescent COVID-19 samples was the United States, Italy and Spain. Sources were T cells, B-cell-depleted T cells, or PBMCs; the material itself was cDNA or gDNA.

Source study methods: Using reference gene primer amplification, nucleated cell counts were estimated. Assay used: immunoSEQ multiplex PCR; TCRdb lists only in-frame clones, some missing. V and J calls plus clone size are reproduced from that table; the DNA served to infer D and trimming. The sample lists around 310,000 clones; 89% were seen once. The CDR3 spans 14 residues. From germline, CDR1 is DFQATT and CDR2 SNEGSKA (reference sequence). Losses at the gene ends were 3 bases for V and 3 bases for J; bases not matched to a gene: 7. This clonotype was sampled from a woman younger than 45 who had recovered from COVID-19. Sequencing used PBMCs or T cells enriched from blood (not recorded which). The chain couples TRBV20-1 to TRBJ2-7; the match to TRBD2 covers 8 bases. As DNA, the CDR3 is TGCAGTGCTAGTCCTAGGACTAGCAACTACGAGCAGTACTTC. This translates into CSASPRTSNYEQYF.